This T cell receptor (beta chain) was found in a study of blood T cells in healthy people across ages. Donors were healthy Caucasian individuals from Russia aged roughly 6 to 95. Regarding the study as a whole: Among T cells, TCR beta diversity per million cells dropped roughly linearly as age rose. Higher diversity, along with more naive CD4+ cells, distinguished long-lived donors from aged donors. For the donors, CMV status was unknown and possibly confounded expanded clonotype changes.

To note about this clonotype: Antigen specificity is unknown.

Germline CDR1 is DFQATT and CDR2 is SNEGSKA (reference sequence). The V segment lost 4 bases and the J segment 5 bases; nucleotides outside the gene matches: 9. The CDR3 length is 14 residues. A second PCR, run for roughly 7 to 11 cycles, used a sample-barcoded 5' primer plus a J-beta primer mix. TCRdb independently ran MiXCR on the 5' RACE reads; one entry per CDR3 protein. This sample has roughly 1,300,000 distinct CDR3 sequences, with approximately 60% found just once. Specimen: blood. The TCR originated in a man aged 18 to 29 in good health. The chain uses TRBV20-1 and TRBJ2-7; 9 nucleotides line up with TRBD1. This chain's CDR3 is CSAKTGTGSNEQYF. CDR3 in DNA: TGCAGTGCTAAGACCGGGACAGGGTCCAACGAGCAGTACTTC.